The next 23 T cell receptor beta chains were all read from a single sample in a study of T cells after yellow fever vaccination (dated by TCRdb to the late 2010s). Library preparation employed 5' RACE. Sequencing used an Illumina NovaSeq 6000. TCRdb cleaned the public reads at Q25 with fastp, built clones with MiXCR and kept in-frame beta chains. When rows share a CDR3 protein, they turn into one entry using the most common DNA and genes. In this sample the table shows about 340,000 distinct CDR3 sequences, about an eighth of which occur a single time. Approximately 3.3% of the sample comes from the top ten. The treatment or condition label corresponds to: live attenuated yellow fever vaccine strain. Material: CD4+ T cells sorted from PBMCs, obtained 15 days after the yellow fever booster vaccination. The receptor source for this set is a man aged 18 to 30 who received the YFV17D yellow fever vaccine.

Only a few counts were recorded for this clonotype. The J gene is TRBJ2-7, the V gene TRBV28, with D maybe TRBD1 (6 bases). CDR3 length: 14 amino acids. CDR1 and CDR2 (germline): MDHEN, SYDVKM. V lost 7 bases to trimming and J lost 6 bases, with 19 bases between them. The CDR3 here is CASTTGTFYGEQYV. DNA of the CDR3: TGTGCCAGCACCACTGGGACATTTTACGGCGAGCAGTACGTC.

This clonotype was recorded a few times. CDR3 nucleotides: TGCAGTGCTATGGGCGGGGGCAATCAGCCCCAGCATTTT. Encoded protein: CSAMGGGNQPQHF. The chain employs TRBV20-1 and TRBJ1-5; no clear D. The V end lost 4 bases, the J end lost 2 bases, and 9 bases lay between the germline ends. Germline assignment: CDR1 DFQATT and CDR2 SNEGSKA (reference sequence). The CDR3 covers 13 residues.

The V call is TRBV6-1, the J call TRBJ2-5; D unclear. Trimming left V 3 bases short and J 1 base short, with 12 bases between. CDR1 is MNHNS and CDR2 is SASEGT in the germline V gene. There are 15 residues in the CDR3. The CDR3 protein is CASSDWERSQETQYF. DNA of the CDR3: TGTGCCAGCAGTGATTGGGAAAGGAGCCAAGAGACCCAGTACTTC.

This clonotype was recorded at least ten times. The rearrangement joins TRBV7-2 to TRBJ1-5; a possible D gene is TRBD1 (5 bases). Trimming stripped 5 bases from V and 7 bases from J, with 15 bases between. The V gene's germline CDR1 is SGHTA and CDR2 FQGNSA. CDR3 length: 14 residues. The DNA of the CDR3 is TGTGCCAGCAGCCCCGACCGGGGGGGGCAGCCCCAGCATTTT. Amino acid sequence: CASSPDRGGQPQHF.

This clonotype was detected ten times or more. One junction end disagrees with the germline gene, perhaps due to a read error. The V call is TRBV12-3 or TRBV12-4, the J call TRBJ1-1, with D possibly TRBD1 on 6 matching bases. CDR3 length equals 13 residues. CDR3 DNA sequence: TGTGCCAGCAGCTTAGACAGGCACACTGAAGCTTTCTTT. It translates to CASSLDRHTEAFF.

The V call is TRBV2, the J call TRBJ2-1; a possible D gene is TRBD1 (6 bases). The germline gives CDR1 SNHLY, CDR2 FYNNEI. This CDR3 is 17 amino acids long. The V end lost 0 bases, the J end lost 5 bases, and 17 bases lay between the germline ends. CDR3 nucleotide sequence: TGTGCCAGCAGTGAAGCGCTTTTCAGGGGATCTAACAATGAGCAGTTCTTC. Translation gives CASSEALFRGSNNEQFF.

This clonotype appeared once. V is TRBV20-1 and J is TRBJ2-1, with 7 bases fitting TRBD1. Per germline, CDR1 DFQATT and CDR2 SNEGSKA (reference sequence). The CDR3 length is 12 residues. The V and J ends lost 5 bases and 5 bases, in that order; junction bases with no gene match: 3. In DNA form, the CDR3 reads TGCAGTGCTGGGGACAGAGACAATGAGCAGTTCTTC. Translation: CSAGDRDNEQFF.

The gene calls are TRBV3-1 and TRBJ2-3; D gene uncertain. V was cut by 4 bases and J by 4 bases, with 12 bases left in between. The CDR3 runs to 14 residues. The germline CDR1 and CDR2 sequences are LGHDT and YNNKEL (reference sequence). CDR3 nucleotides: TGTGCCAGCAGCCCTACCTGGAGCCCAGATACGCAGTATTTT. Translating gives CASSPTWSPDTQYF.

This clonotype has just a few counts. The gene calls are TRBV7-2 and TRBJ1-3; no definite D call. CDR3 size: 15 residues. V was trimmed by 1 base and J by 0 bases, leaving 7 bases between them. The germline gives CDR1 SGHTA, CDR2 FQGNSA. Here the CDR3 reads CASSLGRDSGNTIYF. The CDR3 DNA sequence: TGTGCCAGCAGCTTAGGGAGAGACTCTGGAAACACCATATATTTT. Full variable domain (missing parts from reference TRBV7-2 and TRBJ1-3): GAGVSQSPSNKVTEKGKDVELRCDPISGHTALYWYRQSLGQGLEFLIYFQGNSAPDKSGLPSDRFSAERTGGSVSTLTIQRTQQEDSAVYLCASSLGRDSGNTIYFGEGSWLTVV.

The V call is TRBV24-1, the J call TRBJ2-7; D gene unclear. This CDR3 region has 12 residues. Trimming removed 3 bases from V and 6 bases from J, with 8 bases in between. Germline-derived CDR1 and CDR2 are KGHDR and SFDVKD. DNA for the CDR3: TGTGCCACCAGTGATGTGGGCACCGAGCAGTACTTC. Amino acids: CATSDVGTEQYF.

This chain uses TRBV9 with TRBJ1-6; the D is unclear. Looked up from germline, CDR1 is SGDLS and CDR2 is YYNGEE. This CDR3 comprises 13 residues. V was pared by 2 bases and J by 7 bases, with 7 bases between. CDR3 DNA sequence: TGTGCCAGCAGCGTTCAGCAGAATTCACCCCTCCACTTT. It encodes CASSVQQNSPLHF.

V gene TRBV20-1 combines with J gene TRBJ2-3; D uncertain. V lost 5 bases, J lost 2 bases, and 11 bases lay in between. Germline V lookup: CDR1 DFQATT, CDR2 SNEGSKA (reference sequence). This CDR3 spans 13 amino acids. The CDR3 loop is CSAYNSVTDTQYF. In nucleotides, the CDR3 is TGCAGTGCTTATAACAGCGTCACAGATACGCAGTATTTT.

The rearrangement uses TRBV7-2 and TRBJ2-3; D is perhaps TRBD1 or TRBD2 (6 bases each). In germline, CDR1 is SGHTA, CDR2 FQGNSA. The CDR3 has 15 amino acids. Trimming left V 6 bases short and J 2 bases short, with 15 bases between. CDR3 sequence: CASSRRGPYTDTQYF. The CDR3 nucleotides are TGTGCCAGCAGTAGACGGGGGCCCTACACAGATACGCAGTATTTT.

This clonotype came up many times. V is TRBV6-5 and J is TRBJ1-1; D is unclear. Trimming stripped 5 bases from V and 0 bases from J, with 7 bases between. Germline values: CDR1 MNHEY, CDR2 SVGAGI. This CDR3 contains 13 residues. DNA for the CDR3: TGTGCCAGCAGTCGAACCTTGAACACTGAAGCTTTCTTT. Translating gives CASSRTLNTEAFF.

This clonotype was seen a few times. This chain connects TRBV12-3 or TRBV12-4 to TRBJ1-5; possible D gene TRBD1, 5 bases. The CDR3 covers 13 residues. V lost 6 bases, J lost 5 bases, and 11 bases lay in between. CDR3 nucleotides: TGTGCCAGCAGCCAGGGTTCGCATCAGCCCCAGCATTTT. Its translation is CASSQGSHQPQHF.

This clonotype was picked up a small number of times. The chain's CDR3 is CASSYSARGGDSPLHF. CDR3 bases: TGTGCCAGCAGTTACTCGGCCCGGGGCGGAGATTCACCCCTCCACTTT. The chain combines TRBV6-6 with TRBJ1-6; D possibly corresponds to TRBD1 (5 bases). V lost 0 bases and J 8 bases, leaving 14 bases between the germline ends. CDR3 length: 16 residues. Germline assignment: CDR1 MNHNY and CDR2 SVGAGI (reference sequence).

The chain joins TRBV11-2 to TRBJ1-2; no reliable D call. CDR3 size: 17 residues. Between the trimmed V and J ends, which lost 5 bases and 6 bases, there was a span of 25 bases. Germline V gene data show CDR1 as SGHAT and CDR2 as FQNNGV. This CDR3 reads CASSPFGVKAGDDGYTF. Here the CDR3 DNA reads TGTGCCAGCAGCCCCTTTGGGGTAAAGGCAGGAGACGATGGCTACACCTTC.

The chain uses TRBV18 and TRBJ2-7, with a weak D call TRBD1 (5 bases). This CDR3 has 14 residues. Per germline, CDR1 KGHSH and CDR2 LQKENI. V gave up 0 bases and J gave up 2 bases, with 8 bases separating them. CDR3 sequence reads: CASSPPRTTYEQYF. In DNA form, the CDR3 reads TGTGCCAGCTCACCACCGAGGACAACCTACGAGCAGTACTTC.

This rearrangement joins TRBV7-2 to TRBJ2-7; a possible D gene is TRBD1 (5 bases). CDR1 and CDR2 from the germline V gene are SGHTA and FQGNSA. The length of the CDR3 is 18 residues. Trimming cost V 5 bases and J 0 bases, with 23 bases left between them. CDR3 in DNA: TGTGCCAGCAGCACAGACGGGTTGGGGCTCTTCAGCTCCTACGAGCAGTACGTC. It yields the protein CASSTDGLGLFSSYEQYV.

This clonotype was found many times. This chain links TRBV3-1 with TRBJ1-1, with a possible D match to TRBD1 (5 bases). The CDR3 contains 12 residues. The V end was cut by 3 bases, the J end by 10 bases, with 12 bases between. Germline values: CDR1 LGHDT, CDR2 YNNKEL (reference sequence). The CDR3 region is CASSHSDRLAFF. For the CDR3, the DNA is TGTGCCAGCAGCCACTCTGACAGACTAGCTTTCTTT.

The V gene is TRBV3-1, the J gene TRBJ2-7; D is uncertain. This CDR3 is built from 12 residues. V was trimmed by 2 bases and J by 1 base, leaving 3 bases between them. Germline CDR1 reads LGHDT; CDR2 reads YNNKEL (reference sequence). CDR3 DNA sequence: TGTGCCAGCAGCCAAAGGTCCTACGAGCAGTACTTC. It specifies CASSQRSYEQYF.

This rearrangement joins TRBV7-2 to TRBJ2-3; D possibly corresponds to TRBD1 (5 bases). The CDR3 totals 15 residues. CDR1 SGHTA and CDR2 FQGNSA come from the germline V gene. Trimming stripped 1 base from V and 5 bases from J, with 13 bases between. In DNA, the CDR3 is TGTGCCAGCAGCTTAGGGGGCTGGGTCGGAGATACGCAGTATTTT. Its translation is CASSLGGWVGDTQYF.

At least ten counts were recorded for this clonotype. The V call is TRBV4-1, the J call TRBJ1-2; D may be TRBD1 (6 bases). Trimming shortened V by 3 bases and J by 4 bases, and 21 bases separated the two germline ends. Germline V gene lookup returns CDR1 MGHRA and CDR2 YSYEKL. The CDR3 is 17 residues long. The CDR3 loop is CASSHFSRGARGYGYTF. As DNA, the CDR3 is TGCGCCAGCAGCCACTTCTCGCGGGGGGCGCGGGGCTATGGCTACACCTTC.